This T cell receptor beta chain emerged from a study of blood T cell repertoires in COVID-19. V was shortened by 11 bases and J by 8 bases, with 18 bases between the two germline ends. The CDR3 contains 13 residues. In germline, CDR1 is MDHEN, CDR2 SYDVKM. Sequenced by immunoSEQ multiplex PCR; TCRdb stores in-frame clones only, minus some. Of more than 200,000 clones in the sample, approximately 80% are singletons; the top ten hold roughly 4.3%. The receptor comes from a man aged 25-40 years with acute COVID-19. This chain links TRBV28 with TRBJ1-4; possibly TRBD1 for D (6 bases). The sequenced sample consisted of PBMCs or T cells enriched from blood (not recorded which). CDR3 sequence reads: CAGGGGTGEKLFF. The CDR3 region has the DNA TGTGCCGGTGGGGGGGGCACGGGGGAAAAACTGTTTTTT.